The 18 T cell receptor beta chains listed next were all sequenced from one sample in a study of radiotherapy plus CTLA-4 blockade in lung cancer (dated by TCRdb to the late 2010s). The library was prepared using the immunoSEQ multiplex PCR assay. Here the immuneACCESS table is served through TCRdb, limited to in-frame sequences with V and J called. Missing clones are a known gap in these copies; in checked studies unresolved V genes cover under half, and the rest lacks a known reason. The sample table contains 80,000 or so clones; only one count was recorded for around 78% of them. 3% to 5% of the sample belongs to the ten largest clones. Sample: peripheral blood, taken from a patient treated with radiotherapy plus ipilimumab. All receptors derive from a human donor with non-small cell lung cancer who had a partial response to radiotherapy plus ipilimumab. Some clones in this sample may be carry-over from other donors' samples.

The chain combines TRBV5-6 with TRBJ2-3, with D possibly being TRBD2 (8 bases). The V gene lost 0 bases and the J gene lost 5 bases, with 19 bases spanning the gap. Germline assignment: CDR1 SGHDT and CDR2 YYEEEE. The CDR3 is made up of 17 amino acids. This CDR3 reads CASSLAGRGHGGDTQYF. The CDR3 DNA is TGTGCCAGCAGCTTGGCCGGGAGGGGGCACGGTGGAGATACGCAGTATTTT.

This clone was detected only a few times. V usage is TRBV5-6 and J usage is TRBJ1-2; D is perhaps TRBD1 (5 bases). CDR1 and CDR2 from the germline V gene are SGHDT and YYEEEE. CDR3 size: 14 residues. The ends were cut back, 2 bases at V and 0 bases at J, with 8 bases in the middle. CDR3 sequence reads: CASSLQVTNYGYTF. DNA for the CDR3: TGTGCCAGCAGCTTACAGGTTACTAACTATGGCTACACCTTC.

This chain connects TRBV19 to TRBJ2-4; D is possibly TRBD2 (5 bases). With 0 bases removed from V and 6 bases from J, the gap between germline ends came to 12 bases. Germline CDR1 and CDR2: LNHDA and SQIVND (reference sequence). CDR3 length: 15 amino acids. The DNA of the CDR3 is TGTGCCAGTAGTATAGATTACGGGGTGGGAAACATTCAGTACTTC. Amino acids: CASSIDYGVGNIQYF.

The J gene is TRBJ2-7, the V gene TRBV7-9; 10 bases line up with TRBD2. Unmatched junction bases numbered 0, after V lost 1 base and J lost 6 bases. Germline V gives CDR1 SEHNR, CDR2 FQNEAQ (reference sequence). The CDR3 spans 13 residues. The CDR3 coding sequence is TGTGCCAGCAGCTTAGTAGCGGGGGGCGAGCAGTACTTC. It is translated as CASSLVAGGEQYF.

The CDR3 nucleotides are TGCGCCAGCAGCCACACTAGATACAATGAGCAGTTCTTC. Protein: CASSHTRYNEQFF. V and J are TRBV4-1 and TRBJ2-1; weak D call: TRBD2 (5 bases). V was pared by 3 bases and J by 4 bases, with 7 bases between. Germline-derived CDR1 and CDR2 are MGHRA and YSYEKL. The length of the CDR3 is 13 residues.

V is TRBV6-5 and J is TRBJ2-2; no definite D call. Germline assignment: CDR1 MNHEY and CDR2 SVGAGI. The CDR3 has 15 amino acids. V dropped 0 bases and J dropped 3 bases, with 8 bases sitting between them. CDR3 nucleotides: TGTGCCAGCAGTTACTCGAGACACGACACCGGGGAGCTGTTTTTT. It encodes CASSYSRHDTGELFF.

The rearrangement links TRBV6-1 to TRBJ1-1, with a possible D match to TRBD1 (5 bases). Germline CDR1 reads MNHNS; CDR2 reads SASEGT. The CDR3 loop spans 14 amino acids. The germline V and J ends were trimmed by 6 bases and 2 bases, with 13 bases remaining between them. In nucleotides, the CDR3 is TGTGCCAGCAGAAGACCAGGGTTAAACACTGAAGCTTTCTTT. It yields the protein CASRRPGLNTEAFF.

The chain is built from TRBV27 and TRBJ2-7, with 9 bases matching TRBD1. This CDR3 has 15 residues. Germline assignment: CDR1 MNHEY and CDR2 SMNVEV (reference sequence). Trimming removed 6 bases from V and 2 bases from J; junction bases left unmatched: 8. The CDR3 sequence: CASRKTGQGTYEQYF. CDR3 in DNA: TGTGCCAGCAGAAAAACGGGACAGGGAACCTACGAGCAGTACTTC.

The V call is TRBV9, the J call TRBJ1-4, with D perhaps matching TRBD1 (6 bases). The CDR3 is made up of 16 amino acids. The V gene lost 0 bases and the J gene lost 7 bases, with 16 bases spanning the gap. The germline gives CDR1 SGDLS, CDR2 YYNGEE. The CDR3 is CASSVGGGPGGEKLFF. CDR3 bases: TGTGCCAGCAGCGTAGGGGGGGGGCCAGGTGGTGAAAAACTGTTTTTT.

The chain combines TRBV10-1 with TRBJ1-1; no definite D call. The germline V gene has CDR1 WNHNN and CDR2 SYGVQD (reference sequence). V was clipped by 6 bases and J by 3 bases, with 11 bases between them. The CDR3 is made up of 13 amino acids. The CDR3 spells CASSFETDTEAFF. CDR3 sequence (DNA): TGCGCCAGCAGCTTTGAAACGGACACTGAAGCTTTCTTT.

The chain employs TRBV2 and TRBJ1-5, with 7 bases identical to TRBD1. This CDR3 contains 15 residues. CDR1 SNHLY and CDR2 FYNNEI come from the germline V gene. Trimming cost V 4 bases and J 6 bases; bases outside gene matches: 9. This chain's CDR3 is CASSGLDRRGQPQHF. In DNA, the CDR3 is TGTGCCAGCAGTGGTTTGGACAGGCGCGGTCAGCCCCAGCATTTT.

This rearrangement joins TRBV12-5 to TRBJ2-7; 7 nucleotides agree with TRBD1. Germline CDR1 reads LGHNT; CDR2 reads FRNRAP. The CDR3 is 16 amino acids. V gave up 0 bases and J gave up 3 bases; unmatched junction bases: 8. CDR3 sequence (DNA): TGTGCTAGTGGTTTGGTAGAAGACAGGGAATACTACGAGCAGTACTTC. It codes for CASGLVEDREYYEQYF.

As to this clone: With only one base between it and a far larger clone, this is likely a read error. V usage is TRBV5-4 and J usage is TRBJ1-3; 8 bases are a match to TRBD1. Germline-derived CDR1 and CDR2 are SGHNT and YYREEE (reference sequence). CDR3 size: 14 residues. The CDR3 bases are TGTGCCAGCAGCTTGGTAGGGACAGGAAACGCCATATATTTT. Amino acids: CASSLVGTGNAIYF.

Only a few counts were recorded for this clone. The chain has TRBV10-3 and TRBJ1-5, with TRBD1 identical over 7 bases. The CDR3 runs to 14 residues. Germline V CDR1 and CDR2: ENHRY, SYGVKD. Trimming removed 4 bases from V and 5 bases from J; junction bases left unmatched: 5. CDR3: CAISAEGGHQPQHF. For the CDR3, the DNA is TGTGCCATCAGTGCGGAAGGGGGCCATCAGCCCCAGCATTTT.

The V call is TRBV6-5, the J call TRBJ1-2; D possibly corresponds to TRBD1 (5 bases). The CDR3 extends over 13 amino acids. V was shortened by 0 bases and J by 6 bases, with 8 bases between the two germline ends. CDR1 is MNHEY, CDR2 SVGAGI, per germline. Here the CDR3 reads CASSYSPGDGYTF. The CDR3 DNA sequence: TGTGCCAGCAGTTACTCACCGGGGGATGGCTACACCTTC.

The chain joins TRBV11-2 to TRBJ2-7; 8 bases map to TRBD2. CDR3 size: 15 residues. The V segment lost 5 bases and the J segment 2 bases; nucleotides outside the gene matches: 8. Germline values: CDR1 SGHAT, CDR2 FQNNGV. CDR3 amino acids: CASSPPTGGAYEQYF. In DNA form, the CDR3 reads TGTGCCAGCAGCCCCCCTACGGGAGGGGCCTACGAGCAGTACTTC. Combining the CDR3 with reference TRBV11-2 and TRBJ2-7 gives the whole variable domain EAGVAQSPRYKIIEKRQSVAFWCNPISGHATLYWYQQILGQGPKLLIQFQNNGVVDDSQLPKDRFSAERLKGVDSTLKIQPAKLEDSAVYLCASSPPTGGAYEQYFGPGTRLTVT.

The CDR3 here is CASSRKGAGALADTQYF. The CDR3 nucleotides read TGTGCCAGCAGCCGAAAGGGAGCGGGGGCTCTCGCAGATACGCAGTATTTT. The chain links TRBV7-2 to TRBJ2-3; TRBD2 matches 8 bases. This CDR3 has 17 amino acids. The junction had 14 bases not matched to a gene; V was cut back by 5 bases and J by 4 bases. CDR1 is SGHTA, CDR2 FQGNSA, per germline. Filled out from reference TRBV7-2 and TRBJ2-3, the complete variable domain reads GAGVSQSPSNKVTEKGKDVELRCDPISGHTALYWYRQSLGQGLEFLIYFQGNSAPDKSGLPSDRFSAERTGGSVSTLTIQRTQQEDSAVYLCASSRKGAGALADTQYFGPGTRLTVL.

The CDR3 DNA is TGTGCCAGCAGCCGATATAGCGGTTCCACCGGGGAGCTGTTTTTT. It yields the protein CASSRYSGSTGELFF. The genes are TRBV6-5 and TRBJ2-2, with a tentative D call TRBD2 (6 bases). This CDR3 has 15 amino acids. The V and J ends lost 6 bases and 4 bases respectively, with 15 bases between them. CDR1 and CDR2 from the germline V gene are MNHEY and SVGAGI.